The source of this TCR beta chain is a study of cytomegalovirus exposure and HLA in healthy donors (dated by TCRdb to 2017 to 2019). Background for the entire study: An earlier analysis of some 500 of the donors reported approximately 270 Gb of sequence data and roughly 110 million unique TCR beta sequences from some 180 million T cells. An early release that covered more than 550 HLA-typed donors contained around 300 gigabases of sequencing data and 85 million to 100 million unique TCR sequences. Of the 300 to 500 genotyped donors, 81% were placed in the genetic ancestry cluster associated with self-reported Caucasian donors. The study aimed to test whether cataloging public T cell receptors could reveal signatures of past pathogen exposure. The study profiled the T cell repertoires of 550 to 700 subjects by immunosequencing and related them to cytomegalovirus serostatus. Along with the roughly 610-subject first cohort, a separate validation cohort of more than 90 different subjects was used. The study combined high-throughput TCR immunosequencing, statistical association of individual TCRs with disease status, and machine learning to predict cytomegalovirus infection status. In a later analysis, previously published TCR beta repertoires from several hundred donors were re-analyzed and high-resolution HLA genotyping was added so that TCR occurrence patterns could be studied. The later analysis used no new phenotypic data to find candidate immune exposures, relying instead on TCR beta sequences and their occurrence across donors. To decide whether each TCR beta V gene segment behaved as functional or pseudogenic, an earlier analysis of some 600 of the donors relied on high-throughput TCR beta sequencing. Alongside the repertoire data, information on donor age, sex, ethnicity and CMV serostatus was compiled. Genome-wide SNP genotypes for about 60% of the roughly 670 donors were used in a later genetic analysis, which treated that subset as a discovery cohort. Every discovery cohort repertoire had been produced on one sequencing platform. Class I and class II HLA loci were covered by the typing at four-digit resolution. The number of typed donors differed by locus: about 620-640 for A, B, C, DRB1 and DQB1; about 520 for DQA1; 606 for DPA1; and 400 to 480 for DPB1. About 5 DR-DQ haplotypes were handled as single units for association and clustering, since linkage in the cohort was strong. On average, roughly 240,000 unique TCR beta nucleotide sequences were sequenced per donor among a few hundred genotyped donors of the cohort, with roughly 19% of those sequences being non-productive. Study-wide findings and limitations: In this cohort, only TCR beta chains were sequenced, and detectable features were limited by the absence of alpha or paired-chain data. In a later analysis, most CMV-associated TCR beta chains were found to appear HLA-restricted, with HLA associations seemingly driven largely by CMV exposure. Because some donors lacked HLA typing at each locus, the association tests relied only on the typed subset. A further reported finding was that TCR beta sequences accurately predicted the HLA-A and HLA-B alleles for most subjects in the first cohort. The presence/absence analyses assumed that sequencing depth was roughly uniform across donors, and that assumption may not be true. A later analysis found that TCR association rates varied across HLA loci, with DRB1 alleles showing the most associated TCRs and HLA-C alleles the fewest. A later genetic analysis reported fewer N-insertions in productive TCRs among donors in an Asian-associated ancestry cluster than the roughly 650-donor mean. The 87-base-pair reads could not distinguish some IMGT-functional V segments, including TRBV6-2 and TRBV6-3, so those segments were excluded. A cluster of highly shared sequence variants was judged likely to be a technical artifact of the sequencing pipeline. A later analysis associated about 17,000 TCR beta sequences with specific HLA alleles at a false discovery rate of 0.05. Three of the identified cytomegalovirus-associated TCR beta chains were confirmed in vitro to be specific for cytomegalovirus antigens. Most TCR sequences were observed very rarely across donors, whereas some public TCRs were present in many individuals. In both the original and validation cohorts, the classifier was reported to diagnose cytomegalovirus status with high specificity and sensitivity. In a later genetic analysis, a missense DCLRE1C variant was associated with V-gene and J-gene trimming of TCR beta chains, and the association was replicated in an independent cohort. Assigning TCR associations to individual alleles was difficult when HLA alleles, especially DR and DQ, strongly co-occurred. The study listed approximately 150 TCR beta chains as associated with cytomegalovirus. Because counts were too low, 15 to 20 rarely observed V segments, including chromosome 9 orphons, were excluded from the earlier analysis of about 500 of the donors. The only immune exposure information available for the cohort was CMV serostatus. The authors suggested that the approach could potentially be generalized to other disease states and immunological phenotypes. Linkage disequilibrium might explain the correlated functional status among segregating V segments, but an unknown experimental factor could not be ruled out. A later analysis reported that several top co-occurrence clusters appeared linked to parvovirus B19, influenza, CMV and Epstein-Barr virus. Broadly in line with IMGT annotations, most TCR beta V segments showed up in productive rearrangements about 87% or about 30% of the time in an earlier analysis of around 550 of the donors. Compared with equally common non-associated chains, HLA-associated TCR beta chains in a later analysis were more clonally expanded and had lower generation probabilities.

Trimmed from V: 1 base; trimmed from J: 1 base; junction bases lacking a gene match: 3. The germline V gene yields MNHNS for CDR1 and SASEGT for CDR2. The CDR3 runs 16 residues from the cysteine to the phenylalanine. CDR3 DNA is the only sequence kept; it has 48 bases, read in frame from the first base. About this clone itself: Its antigen target is currently unknown. It has no much larger one-base neighbor in the sample; base qualities were not kept.

The library was produced with the immunoSEQ multiplex PCR assay. A mixture of 60 forward primers for TCR Vbeta segments and 13 reverse primers for TCR Jbeta segments was used in the multiplex PCR. The CDR3 region of rearranged TCR beta genes was amplified from genomic DNA by a multiplex PCR assay. The Illumina HiSeq System was used to sequence the amplified TCR beta libraries as 87-base-pair reads. As for the original processing: In a later analysis, some 80 million unique TCR beta chains were counted across the 500 to 700 repertoires, and approximately 11 million of these chains were shared by at least two donors. Raw reads were error-corrected and collapsed into unique sequences with a nearest-neighbor algorithm that merged closely related sequences to remove PCR and sequencing errors. CDR3 sequences were aligned to IMGT reference sequences to assign V, D and J gene segments. Each retained sequence needed at least a six-nucleotide match to both a V gene segment and a J gene segment. Rearrangements were called productive when the CDR3 lacked stop codons and stayed in frame with V and J; all others were non-productive. Following IMGT convention, CDR3 was defined as the stretch from the second conserved V-encoded cysteine up to the conserved J-encoded phenylalanine. The earlier analysis of 587 of the donors excluded any sequence lacking an unambiguous match to a single V gene segment. An earlier analysis of a few hundred of the donors classified V segments as functional when productive rearrangements were above 56.7% and as segregating when the standard deviation between donors was above 5%. A statistical classification framework was built to diagnose cytomegalovirus status from the catalog of TCR beta chain sequences. V and J gene assignment, in a later analysis, came from comparing TCR nucleotide sequences with IMGT/GENE-DB human TR gene sequences. The TCRdist pipeline was used in a later analysis to assign CDR3 sequences and most-parsimonious VDJ recombination scenarios. In a later analysis, every TCR beta chain was defined by the combination of its CDR3 amino acid sequence and its V-gene family, and reads without a unique V-gene family were dropped. As a way to deal with suspected cross-contamination and a sequencing artifact, a later analysis dropped roughly 600 nucleotide sequences that were highly shared and had low generation probability. For each public chain, a later analysis derived a clonal expansion index from normalized ranks of inferred template counts within each repertoire. In a later analysis, generation probabilities were computed with a VDJ recombination model fitted to out-of-frame rearrangements, and the resulting probabilities were checked against IGoR. In a later analysis, TCR-TCR, TCR-HLA and TCR-CMV co-occurrence was scored with hypergeometric tests, and a repertoire-size bias correction was applied to TCR pairs. A later analysis estimated false discovery rates by permuting HLA or CMV assignments 20 times. In a later analysis, co-occurring TCRs were grouped using DBSCAN, and TCRdist sequence similarity was added for clustering within HLA-allele-positive subsets. Repertoires with fewer than 30,000 or more than 120,000 public chains were left out of co-occurrence clustering, as were five repertoires with anomalous nucleotide sharing. TCRdb mirrors the immuneACCESS table, restricted to in-frame sequences. Some clones are absent from its copies; in checked studies, under half trace to an unresolved V gene, and the reason for the others is unknown. V and J calls and clone size are copied from that table; D and trimming were computed from the DNA. Counted in this sample were some 130,000 clones; over 70% of them appeared once. The leading ten clones occupy around 1.9% of the sample.

The cohort comprised some 680 healthy bone marrow donors. At the time of sampling, all cohort members were nominally healthy, though unrecorded immune exposures were likely present. The donor was CMV seronegative and belonged to the group of around 400 seronegative cohort members. Each donor provided a peripheral blood sample, and peripheral blood mononuclear cells were used for TCR beta sequencing. Genomic DNA was extracted from the blood cell samples with the Qiagen DNeasy Blood Extraction Kit. Sequencing was done on a sample of PBMCs. This sequence uses TRBV6-1 and TRBJ2-3, and TRBD2 aligns with 9 junction nucleotides. The sequence was collected from a woman in her thirties or forties in good health and CMV-seronegative. The CDR3 reads CASSEGAGGGTDTQYF. The DNA sequence follows: TGTGCCAGCAGTGAAGGGGCGGGAGGGGGCACAGATACGCAGTATTTT.